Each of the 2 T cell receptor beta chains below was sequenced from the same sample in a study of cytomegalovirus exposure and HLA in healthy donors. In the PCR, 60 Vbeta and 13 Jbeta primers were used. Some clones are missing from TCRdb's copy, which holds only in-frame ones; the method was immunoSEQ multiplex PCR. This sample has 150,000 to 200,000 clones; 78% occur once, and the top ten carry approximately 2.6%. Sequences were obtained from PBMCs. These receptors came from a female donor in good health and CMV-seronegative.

The CDR3 DNA sequence: TGTGCCAGCAGTTACCGGACAGGTACCTACGAGCAGTACTTC. Its translation: CASSYRTGTYEQYF. The chain joins TRBV6-6 to TRBJ2-7, with 7 bases aligning to TRBD1. Germline V gene lookup returns CDR1 MNHNY and CDR2 SVGAGI (reference sequence). V was pared by 2 bases and J by 2 bases, with 3 bases of the junction left unmatched. The CDR3 sequence is 14 residues long.

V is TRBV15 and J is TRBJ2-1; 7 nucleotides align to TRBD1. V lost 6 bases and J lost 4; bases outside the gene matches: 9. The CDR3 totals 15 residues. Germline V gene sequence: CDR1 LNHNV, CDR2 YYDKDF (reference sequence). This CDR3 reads CATRSGQEDYNEQFF. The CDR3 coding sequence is TGTGCCACCAGGAGTGGACAGGAAGATTACAATGAGCAGTTCTTC.